This T cell receptor (beta chain) was retrieved from a study of blood T cell repertoires in COVID-19. This clone was observed a handful of times. Here immunoSEQ multiplex PCR was the method, and the copy in TCRdb shows in-frame clones only, minus some. In the table there are roughly 300,000 clones, approximately 89% of which are singletons. The receptor comes from a woman aged 25-40 years with COVID-19, enrolled during active disease. The sequenced sample was peripheral blood.

The CDR3 loop is CSVTSSLVYNEQFF. CDR3 in DNA: TGCAGCGTTACCAGTAGCCTCGTGTACAATGAGCAGTTCTTC. The chain has TRBV29-1 and TRBJ2-1; D unclear. V dropped 5 bases and J dropped 4 bases, with 15 bases sitting between them. Per germline, CDR1 SQVTM and CDR2 ANQGSEA. This CDR3 is built from 14 residues.